The rows below give T cell receptor beta chains drawn from one sample of a study of T cells in Graves' hyperthyroidism and ophthalmopathy. TCRdb called the multiplex PCR reads again in MiXCR, with one record for every CDR3 protein. The table lists 480,000 or so distinct CDR3 sequences, 35% to 50% of them singletons. The sample taken for sequencing was peripheral blood or thyroid tissue (not recorded which). All receptors come from an adult woman with Graves' disease, either hyperthyroidism or ophthalmopathy (not recorded which). The CDR3 runs from the conserved cysteine through the conserved F or W. Fields, in order: D gene, CDR3 length, clone size, J gene, V gene, CDR3 protein, CDR3 DNA. A D gene is named only where the DNA matches it firmly. Not all rows give a size; the values are once, few, many and, for expanded clones, a class.

NA	15	many	TRBJ1-6	TRBV27	CASSLERSPNSPLHF	TGTGCCAGCAGTTTGGAAAGGAGTCCAAATTCACCCCTCCACTTT
NA	13	once	TRBJ2-2	TRBV7-9	CASSLGSSGELFF	TGTGCCAGCAGCTTAGGATCTAGCGGGGAGCTGTTTTTT
TRBD1	15	NA	TRBJ1-1	TRBV28	CASSPGQGAITEAFF	TGTGCCAGTTCTCCGGGACAGGGGGCCATCACTGAAGCTTTCTTT
TRBD1	14	NA	TRBJ1-1	TRBV5-1	CASATGTVNTEAFF	TGCGCCAGCGCAACAGGGACAGTTAACACTGAAGCTTTCTTT
NA	17	NA	TRBJ2-2	TRBV25-1	CASTSGRKIANTGELFF	TGTGCCAGCACAAGCGGGCGGAAGATAGCGAACACCGGGGAGCTGTTTTTT
NA	12	NA	TRBJ1-5	TRBV19	CARWGIDQPQHF	TGTGCTAGATGGGGGATCGATCAGCCCCAGCATTTT
TRBD1	15	NA	TRBJ2-5	TRBV5-1	CANSGAGTGKETQYF	TGCGCCAACAGCGGAGCCGGGACAGGGAAAGAGACCCAGTACTTC
TRBD1	15	few	TRBJ1-1	TRBV4-1	CASTAGTGRSTEAFF	TGCGCCAGCACAGCCGGGACAGGTCGTAGTACTGAAGCTTTCTTT
TRBD1	15	NA	TRBJ2-4	TRBV19	CASSTDRGGWDIQYF	TGTGCCAGTAGTACCGACAGGGGGGGGTGGGACATTCAGTACTTC
NA	13	NA	TRBJ1-5	TRBV5-1	CASSFEGFQPQHF	TGCGCCAGCAGCTTCGAAGGGTTTCAGCCCCAGCATTTT
TRBD2	16	NA	TRBJ2-7	TRBV10-3	CATVIGASGGTYEQYF	TGTGCCACCGTGATTGGGGCTAGCGGGGGTACCTACGAGCAGTACTTC
NA	13	NA	TRBJ2-7	TRBV28	CASSLAGLYEQYF	TGTGCCAGCAGTTTGGCCGGGCTCTACGAGCAGTACTTC
TRBD1	15	NA	TRBJ2-5	TRBV10-3	CAISEGQGVQETQYF	TGTGCCATCAGTGAGGGACAGGGGGTCCAAGAGACCCAGTACTTC
NA	17	NA	TRBJ2-2	TRBV7-9	CASSLDSAGEHTGELFF	TGTGCCAGCAGCTTGGATTCAGCAGGGGAACACACCGGGGAGCTGTTTTTT
NA	12	few	TRBJ2-5	TRBV2	CASGWAVETQYF	TGTGCCAGCGGGTGGGCGGTAGAGACCCAGTACTTC
TRBD1	17	once	TRBJ1-1	TRBV2	CASSDRALDRGYTEAFF	TGTGCCAGCAGTGATCGAGCCCTCGACAGGGGGTACACTGAAGCTTTCTTT
TRBD1	15	NA	TRBJ1-6	TRBV20-1	CSARFPGGDPSPLHF	TGCAGTGCTAGGTTTCCAGGGGGCGATCCTTCACCCCTCCACTTT
TRBD1	17	NA	TRBJ1-2	TRBV7-4	CASSVNPTGTAESLGTF	TGTGCCAGCAGCGTAAATCCCACCGGGACAGCGGAATCATTGGGTACCTTC
TRBD1	15	NA	TRBJ2-5	TRBV28	CASSRDSSYQETQYF	TGTGCCAGCAGTAGGGACAGTTCGTACCAAGAGACCCAGTACTTC
NA	14	NA	TRBJ2-7	TRBV2	CASSDGGPSAGQYF	TGTGCCAGCAGTGACGGAGGTCCCTCGGCGGGGCAGTACTTC
NA	14	NA	TRBJ1-2	TRBV24-1	CATSDPGLDYGYTF	TGTGCCACCAGTGACCCGGGACTGGACTATGGCTACACCTTC
NA	14	NA	TRBJ2-5	TRBV29-1	CSVEEGTHKETQYF	TGCAGCGTTGAAGAGGGTACCCATAAAGAGACCCAGTACTTC
TRBD2	13	few	TRBJ2-7	TRBV29-1	CSVGLAETYEQYF	TGCAGCGTTGGGCTAGCGGAAACCTACGAGCAGTACTTC
TRBD1	15	NA	TRBJ2-5	TRBV2	CASSSLGRRGETQYF	TGTGCCAGCAGTTCTTTGGGTCGCAGGGGGGAGACCCAGTACTTC
NA	12	few	TRBJ2-5	TRBV20-1	CSAAGVWETQYF	TGCAGTGCCGCAGGGGTTTGGGAGACCCAGTACTTC
NA	17	NA	TRBJ2-2	TRBV7-9	CASSLTPVGVHTGELFF	TGTGCCAGCAGCTTAACGCCCGTCGGGGTGCACACCGGGGAGCTGTTTTTT
TRBD2	15	NA	TRBJ2-7	TRBV7-2	CASSFPGLKYYEQYF	TGTGCCAGCAGCTTCCCGGGACTAAAATACTACGAGCAGTACTTC
NA	14	many	TRBJ1-1	TRBV5-1	CASSLAGTTETAFF	TGCGCCAGCAGCTTGGCCGGGACGACAGAGACGGCTTTCTTT
NA	17	few	TRBJ2-7	TRBV29-1	CSAARQKQITYSYEQYF	TGCAGCGCTGCTCGACAGAAACAAATCACCTACTCCTACGAGCAGTACTTC
NA	15	many	TRBJ2-5	TRBV29-1	CSVVGGFRLQETQYF	TGCAGCGTTGTTGGGGGGTTCCGCCTCCAAGAGACCCAGTACTTC
NA	12	NA	TRBJ2-5	TRBV20-1	CSASGRQETQYF	TGCAGTGCTTCAGGAAGGCAAGAGACCCAGTACTTC
NA	16	once	TRBJ1-4	TRBV7-6	CASSLASREGGEKLFF	TGTGCCAGCAGCTTAGCGAGCAGGGAGGGAGGTGAAAAACTGTTTTTT
NA	11	NA	TRBJ2-1	TRBV2	CASSGNNEQFF	TGTGCCAGCAGTGGGAACAATGAGCAGTTCTTC
NA	15	many	TRBJ1-1	TRBV6-5	CASSDSGRRNTEAFF	TGTGCCAGCAGTGATTCTGGACGGAGGAACACTGAAGCTTTCTTT
NA	12	NA	TRBJ1-4	TRBV20-1	CSAREHGGKLFF	TGCAGTGCTAGAGAGCACGGGGGAAAACTGTTTTTT
NA	16	many	TRBJ2-5	TRBV7-8	CASSQPITGTRETQYF	TGTGCCAGCAGCCAACCTATCACAGGGACCCGGGAGACCCAGTACTTC
NA	11	many	TRBJ1-1	TRBV29-1	CSVHQRGEAFF	TGCAGCGTTCACCAGAGGGGTGAAGCTTTCTTT
TRBD2	15	NA	TRBJ2-7	TRBV30	CAWSRTSGSRYEQYF	TGTGCCTGGAGTCGGACTAGCGGGAGTCGGTACGAGCAGTACTTC
TRBD1	14	many	TRBJ1-2	TRBV6-5	CASSYSQGAGGYTF	TGTGCCAGCAGTTACTCACAGGGGGCTGGTGGCTACACCTTC
NA	16	many	TRBJ2-2	TRBV20-1	CSARGSLRANTGELFF	TGCAGTGCTAGGGGATCTCTAAGGGCGAACACCGGGGAGCTGTTTTTT
NA	12	NA	TRBJ2-7	TRBV20-1	CSALKGGYEQYF	TGCAGTGCCCTCAAGGGAGGTTACGAGCAGTACTTC
TRBD2	13	many	TRBJ2-7	TRBV6-1	CASTTGLAYEQYF	TGTGCCAGCACTACGGGACTAGCTTACGAGCAGTACTTC
NA	13	many	TRBJ1-1	TRBV6-5	CASSYSQVSEAFF	TGTGCCAGCAGTTACTCGCAGGTGTCTGAAGCTTTCTTT
NA	15	NA	TRBJ2-6	TRBV7-3	CASSPLISGANVLTF	TGTGCCAGCAGCCCCCTGATCTCTGGGGCCAACGTCCTGACTTTC
NA	11	NA	TRBJ2-7	TRBV4-1	CASSGLNEQYF	TGCGCCAGCAGCGGACTTAACGAGCAGTACTTC
TRBD1	16	NA	TRBJ2-5	TRBV7-9	CASSPSTGTAQETQYF	TGTGCCAGCAGCCCGTCCACCGGGACAGCACAAGAGACCCAGTACTTC
NA	14	NA	TRBJ2-5	TRBV4-2	CASSQGQIQETQYF	TGTGCCAGCAGCCAAGGACAGATCCAAGAGACCCAGTACTTC
TRBD1	14	many	TRBJ2-7	TRBV7-9	CASRSSRQGHEQYF	TGTGCCAGCAGATCCTCAAGACAGGGCCACGAGCAGTACTTC
NA	15	few	TRBJ1-1	TRBV2	CASSPTGGLGTEAFF	TGTGCCAGCAGTCCGACTGGTGGACTGGGCACTGAAGCTTTCTTT
TRBD1	15	many	TRBJ1-1	TRBV25-1	CASRRTGTRNTEAFF	TGTGCCAGCAGGAGGACAGGGACCCGGAACACTGAAGCTTTCTTT